The subject of this entry is one T cell receptor beta chain. The data derive from a study of neoadjuvant anti-PD-1 for oral cavity cancer. CDR1 SGHNT and CDR2 YYREEE come from the germline V gene (reference sequence). Trimming left V 1 base short and J 0 bases short, with 7 bases between. The CDR3 consists of 15 residues. Assay: immunoSEQ multiplex PCR; the TCRdb copy retains only in-frame clones and omits some. The sample contains over 30,000 clones, around nine tenths of which appear only once. The sample here was PBMCs, taken before nivolumab (anti-PD-1) treatment. The chain combines TRBV5-4 with TRBJ2-2, with no clear D. The receptor comes from a person aged 40 to 85 with oral cavity squamous cell carcinoma. CDR3 bases: TGTGCCAGCAGCTTGCGGCAGGCGAACACCGGGGAGCTGTTTTTT. Translation: CASSLRQANTGELFF. The whole variable domain, filled in from reference TRBV5-4 and TRBJ2-2, reads ETGVTQSPTHLIKTRGQQVTLRCSSQSGHNTVSWYQQALGQGPQFIFQYYREEENGRGNFPPRFSGLQFPNYSSELNVNALELDDSALYLCASSLRQANTGELFFGEGSRLTVL.